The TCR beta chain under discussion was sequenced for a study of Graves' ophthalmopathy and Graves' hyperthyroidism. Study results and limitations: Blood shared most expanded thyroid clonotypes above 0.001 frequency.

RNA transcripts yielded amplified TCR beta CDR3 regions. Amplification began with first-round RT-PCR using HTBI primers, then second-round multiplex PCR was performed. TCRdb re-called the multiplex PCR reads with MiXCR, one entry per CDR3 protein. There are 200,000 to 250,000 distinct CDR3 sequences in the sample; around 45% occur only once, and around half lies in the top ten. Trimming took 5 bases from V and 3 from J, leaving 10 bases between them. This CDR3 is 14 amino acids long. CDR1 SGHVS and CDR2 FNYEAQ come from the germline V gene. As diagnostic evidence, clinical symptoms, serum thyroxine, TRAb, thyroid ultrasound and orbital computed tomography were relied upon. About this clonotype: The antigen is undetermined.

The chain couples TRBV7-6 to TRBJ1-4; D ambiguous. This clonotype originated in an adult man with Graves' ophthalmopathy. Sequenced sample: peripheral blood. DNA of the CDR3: TGTGCCAGCAGCCTCACAGAACCTAATGAAAAACTGTTTTTT. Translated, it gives CASSLTEPNEKLFF.